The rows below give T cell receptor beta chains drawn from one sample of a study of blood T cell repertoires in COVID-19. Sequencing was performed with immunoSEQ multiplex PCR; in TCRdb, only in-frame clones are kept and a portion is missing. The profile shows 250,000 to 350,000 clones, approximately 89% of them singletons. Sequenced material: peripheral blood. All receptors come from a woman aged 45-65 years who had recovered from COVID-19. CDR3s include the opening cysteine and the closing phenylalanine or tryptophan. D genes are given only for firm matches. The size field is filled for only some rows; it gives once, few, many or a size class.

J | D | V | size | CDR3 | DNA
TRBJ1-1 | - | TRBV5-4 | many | CASSLVPDRTNTEAFF | TGTGCCAGCAGCTTAGTTCCGGACAGAACGAACACTGAAGCTTTCTTT
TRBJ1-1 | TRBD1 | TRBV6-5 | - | CASSLDRGFTEAFF | TGTGCCAGCAGCCTGGACAGGGGGTTTACTGAAGCTTTCTTT
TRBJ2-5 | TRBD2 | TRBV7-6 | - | CASSRRLAGQETQYF | TGTGCCAGCAGCAGAAGACTAGCGGGACAAGAGACCCAGTACTTC
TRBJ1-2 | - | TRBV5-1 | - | CASSGATGNYGYTF | TGCGCCAGCAGCGGGGCGACGGGTAACTATGGCTACACCTTC
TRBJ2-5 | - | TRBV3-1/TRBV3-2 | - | CASSHSGGGETQYF | TGTGCCAGCAGCCATAGCGGAGGTGGGGAGACCCAGTACTTC
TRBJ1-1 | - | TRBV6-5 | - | CASGGDGNFNTEAFF | TGTGCCAGCGGGGGGGACGGAAATTTTAACACTGAAGCTTTCTTT
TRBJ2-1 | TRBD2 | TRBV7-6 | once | CASSRAGGLFNEQFF | TGTGCCAGCAGCCGGGCGGGAGGGCTATTCAATGAGCAGTTCTTC
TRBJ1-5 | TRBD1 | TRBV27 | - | CASSRGTGKGQPQHF | TGTGCCAGCAGCAGGGGGACAGGGAAAGGCCAGCCCCAGCATTTT
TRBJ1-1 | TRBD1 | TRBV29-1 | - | CSVWGQRNTEAFF | TGCAGCGTATGGGGACAGAGGAACACTGAAGCTTTCTTT
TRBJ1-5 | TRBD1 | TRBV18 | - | CASSQGTGDQPQHF | TGTGCCAGCTCACAAGGGACAGGAGATCAGCCCCAGCATTTT
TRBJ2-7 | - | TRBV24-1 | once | CATSDPDSYEQYF | TGTGCCACCAGTGACCCGGACTCTTACGAGCAGTACTTC
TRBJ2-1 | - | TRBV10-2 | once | CASSDWGAYNEQFF | TGCGCCAGCAGTGATTGGGGAGCCTACAATGAGCAGTTCTTC
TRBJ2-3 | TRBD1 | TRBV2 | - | CASSPGQGDTQYF | TGTGCCAGCAGTCCGGGACAGGGAGATACGCAGTATTTT
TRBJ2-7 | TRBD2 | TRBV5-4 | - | CASRPELGAGADEQYF | TGTGCCAGCAGGCCCGAACTAGGAGCGGGAGCCGACGAGCAGTACTTC
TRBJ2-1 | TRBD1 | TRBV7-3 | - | CASSKAPGQGNNEQFF | TGTGCCAGCAGCAAAGCCCCGGGACAGGGAAATAATGAGCAGTTCTTC
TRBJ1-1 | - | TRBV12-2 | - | CASRFGGAWKSEAFF | TGTGCAAGTCGCTTCGGGGGGGCATGGAAATCTGAAGCTTTCTTT
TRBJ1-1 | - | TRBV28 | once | CASHRRELTEAFF | TGTGCCAGCCATAGGAGGGAGCTGACTGAAGCTTTCTTT
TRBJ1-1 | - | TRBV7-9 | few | CASSPLVSTEAFF | TGTGCCAGCAGCCCCTTAGTCTCCACTGAAGCTTTCTTT
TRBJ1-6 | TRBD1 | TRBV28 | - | CASRDTRGQGAQGGNSPLHF | TGTGCCAGCAGGGACACCCGGGGACAGGGGGCGCAGGGGGGTAATTCACCCCTCCACTTT
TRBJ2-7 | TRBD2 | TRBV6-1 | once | CAGGVREESEQYF | TGTGCGGGGGGGGTAAGGGAAGAAAGCGAGCAGTACTTC
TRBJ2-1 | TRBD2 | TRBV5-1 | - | CASSLRLAGGPVLDEQFF | TGCGCCAGCAGCTTGAGACTAGCGGGGGGGCCCGTGCTGGATGAGCAGTTCTTC
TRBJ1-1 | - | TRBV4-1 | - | CASSKTTGHLNTEAFF | TGCGCCAGCAGCAAAACTACGGGACACCTAAACACTGAAGCTTTCTTT
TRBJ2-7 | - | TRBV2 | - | CASSPFDEQYF | TGTGCCAGCAGCCCCTTCGACGAGCAGTACTTC
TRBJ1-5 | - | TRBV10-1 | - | CASSDPDTNGIYSNQPQHF | TGCGCCAGCAGTGACCCCGACACTAACGGGATCTATAGCAATCAGCCCCAGCATTTT
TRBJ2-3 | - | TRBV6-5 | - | CASSYFGGRTDTQYF | TGTGCCAGCAGTTACTTTGGGGGGAGGACAGATACGCAGTATTTT
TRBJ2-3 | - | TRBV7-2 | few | CASSSPISTDTQYF | TGTGCCAGCAGCTCCCCAATTAGCACAGATACGCAGTATTTT
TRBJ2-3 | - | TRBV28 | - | CASRTSTDTQYF | TGTGCCAGCCGCACAAGCACAGATACGCAGTATTTT
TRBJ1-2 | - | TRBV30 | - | CAWSPGDDGGYTF | TGTGCCTGGAGTCCGGGGGACGATGGTGGCTACACCTTC
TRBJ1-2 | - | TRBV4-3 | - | CASSGGNYGYTF | TGCGCCAGCAGCGGAGGAAACTATGGCTACACCTTC
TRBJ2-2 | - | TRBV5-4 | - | CASSTDRTGELFF | TGTGCCAGCAGCACCGACAGGACCGGGGAGCTGTTTTTT
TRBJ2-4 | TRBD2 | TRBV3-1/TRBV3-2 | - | CASSPFGAGGNIQYF | TGTGCCAGCAGCCCCTTCGGAGCGGGAGGGAACATTCAGTACTTC
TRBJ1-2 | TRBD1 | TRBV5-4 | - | CASSKDRTWGYTF | TGTGCCAGCAGCAAGGACAGGACCTGGGGCTACACCTTC
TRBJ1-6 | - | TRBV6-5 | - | CAAKSSYNSPLHF | TGTGCCGCCAAGAGCTCCTATAATTCACCCCTCCACTTT
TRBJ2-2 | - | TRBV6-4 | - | CASSPDFYRANTGELFF | TGTGCCAGCAGTCCTGACTTTTACAGGGCCAACACCGGGGAGCTGTTTTTT
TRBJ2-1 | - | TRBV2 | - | CASSSGGGEQFF | TGTGCCAGCAGTAGCGGAGGCGGTGAGCAGTTCTTC
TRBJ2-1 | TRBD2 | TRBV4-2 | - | CASSQGLAGNNEQFF | TGTGCCAGCAGCCAAGGGCTAGCGGGAAACAATGAGCAGTTCTTC
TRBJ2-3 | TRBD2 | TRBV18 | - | CASSLRSGATDTQYF | TGTGCCAGCTCACTACGAAGCGGGGCCACAGATACGCAGTATTTT
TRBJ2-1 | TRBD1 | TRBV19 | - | CASSTQTGVNEQFF | TGTGCCAGTAGTACACAGACAGGGGTTAATGAGCAGTTCTTC
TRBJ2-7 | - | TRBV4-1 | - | CASSQDSLQVSYEQYF | TGCGCCAGCAGCCAAGATTCGTTGCAGGTCTCCTACGAGCAGTACTTC
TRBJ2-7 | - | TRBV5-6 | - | CASSLEADSKESF | TGTGCCAGCAGCTTGGAGGCGGACTCCAAGGAGTCCTTC
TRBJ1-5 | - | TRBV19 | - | CASRERLRSNQPQHF | TGTGCCAGTAGAGAGAGGTTAAGGAGCAATCAGCCCCAGCATTTT
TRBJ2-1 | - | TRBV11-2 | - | CASSLGREYNEQFF | TGTGCCAGCAGCTTGGGGCGAGAATATAATGAGCAGTTCTTC
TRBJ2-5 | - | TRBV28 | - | CASRDSSILTQTQYF | TGTGCCAGCAGAGACTCCTCAATATTAACTCAGACCCAGTACTTC
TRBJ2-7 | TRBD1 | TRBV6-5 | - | CASRAGQGSFYEQYF | TGTGCCAGCCGGGCGGGACAGGGTTCTTTCTACGAGCAGTACTTC
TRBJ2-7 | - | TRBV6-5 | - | CASSHAAGYEQYF | TGTGCCAGCAGCCATGCGGCCGGCTACGAGCAGTACTTC
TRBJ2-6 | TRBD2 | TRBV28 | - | CASSLYGTGGSGANVLTF | TGTGCCAGCAGTTTATATGGAACGGGGGGCTCTGGGGCCAACGTCCTGACTTTC
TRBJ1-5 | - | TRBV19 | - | CASSLQGLGNQPQHF | TGTGCCAGTAGTTTACAGGGTCTTGGCAATCAGCCCCAGCATTTT